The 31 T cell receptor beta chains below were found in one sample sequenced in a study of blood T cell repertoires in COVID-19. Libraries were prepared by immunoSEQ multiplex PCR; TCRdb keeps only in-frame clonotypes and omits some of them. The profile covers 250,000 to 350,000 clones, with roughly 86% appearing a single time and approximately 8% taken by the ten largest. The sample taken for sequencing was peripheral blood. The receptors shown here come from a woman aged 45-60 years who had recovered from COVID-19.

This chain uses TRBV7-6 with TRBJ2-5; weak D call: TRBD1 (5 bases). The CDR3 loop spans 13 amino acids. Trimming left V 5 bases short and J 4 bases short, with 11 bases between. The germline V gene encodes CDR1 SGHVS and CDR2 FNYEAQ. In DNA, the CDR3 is TGTGCCAGCAGCCCCCGTGGGGCAGAGACCCAGTACTTC. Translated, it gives CASSPRGAETQYF. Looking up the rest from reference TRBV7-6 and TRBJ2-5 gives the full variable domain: GAGVSQSPRYKVTKRGQDVALRCDPISGHVSLYWYRQALGQGPEFLTYFNYEAQQDKSGLPNDRFSAERPEGSISTLTIQRTEQRDSAMYRCASSPRGAETQYFGPGTRLLVL.

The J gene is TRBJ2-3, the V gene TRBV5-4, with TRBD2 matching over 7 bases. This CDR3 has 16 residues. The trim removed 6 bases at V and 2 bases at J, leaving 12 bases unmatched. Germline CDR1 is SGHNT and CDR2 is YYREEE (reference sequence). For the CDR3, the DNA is TGTGCCAGCACCCTAGTGGAGGGAGGGGCCACAGATACGCAGTATTTT. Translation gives CASTLVEGGATDTQYF.

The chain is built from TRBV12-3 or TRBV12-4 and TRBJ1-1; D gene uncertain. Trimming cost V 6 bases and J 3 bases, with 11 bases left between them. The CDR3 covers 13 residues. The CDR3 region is CASSPSGDTEAFF. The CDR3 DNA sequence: TGTGCCAGCAGCCCCTCCGGGGACACTGAAGCTTTCTTT.

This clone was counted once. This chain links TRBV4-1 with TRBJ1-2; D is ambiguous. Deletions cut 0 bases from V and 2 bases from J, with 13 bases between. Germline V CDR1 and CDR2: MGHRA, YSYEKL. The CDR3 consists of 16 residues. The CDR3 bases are TGCGCCAGCAGCCAAGATTTCGCCAGTTCGAACTATGGCTACACCTTC. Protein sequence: CASSQDFASSNYGYTF.

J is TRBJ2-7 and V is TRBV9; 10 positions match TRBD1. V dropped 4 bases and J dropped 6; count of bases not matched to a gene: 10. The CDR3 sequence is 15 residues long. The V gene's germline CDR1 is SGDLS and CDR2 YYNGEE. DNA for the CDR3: TGTGCCAGCAGCATTTCCGGGACAGGGGTGGTCGAGCAGTACTTC. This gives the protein CASSISGTGVVEQYF.

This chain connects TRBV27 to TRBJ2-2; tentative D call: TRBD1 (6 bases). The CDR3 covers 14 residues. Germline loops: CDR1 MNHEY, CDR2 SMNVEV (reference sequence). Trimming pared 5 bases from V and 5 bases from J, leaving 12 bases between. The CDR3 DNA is TGTGCCAGCAGTCCGGACAGACATACCGGGGAGCTGTTTTTT. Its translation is CASSPDRHTGELFF.

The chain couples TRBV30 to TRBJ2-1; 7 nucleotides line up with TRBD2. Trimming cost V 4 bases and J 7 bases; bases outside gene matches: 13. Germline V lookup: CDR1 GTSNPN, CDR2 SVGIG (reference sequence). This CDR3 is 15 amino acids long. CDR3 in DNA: TGTGCCTGGATCCCCGGGGGGAGTCTAGGTAATGAGCAGTTCTTC. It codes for CAWIPGGSLGNEQFF.

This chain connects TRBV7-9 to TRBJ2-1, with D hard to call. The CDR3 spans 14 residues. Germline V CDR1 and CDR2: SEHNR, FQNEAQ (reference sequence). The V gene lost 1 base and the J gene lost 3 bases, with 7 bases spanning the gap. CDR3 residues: CASSLGQFYNEQFF. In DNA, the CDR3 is TGTGCCAGCAGCTTAGGGCAGTTCTACAATGAGCAGTTCTTC. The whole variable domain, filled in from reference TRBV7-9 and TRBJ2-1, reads DTGVSQNPRHKITKRGQNVTFRCDPISEHNRLYWYRQTLGQGPEFLTYFQNEAQLEKSRLLSDRFSAERPKGSFSTLEIQRTEQGDSAMYLCASSLGQFYNEQFFGPGTRLTVL.

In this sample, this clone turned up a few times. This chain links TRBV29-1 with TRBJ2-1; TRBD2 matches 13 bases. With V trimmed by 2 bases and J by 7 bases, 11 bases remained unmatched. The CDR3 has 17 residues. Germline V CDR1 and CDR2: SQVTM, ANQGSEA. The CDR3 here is CSVEPLAGGPGPNEQFF. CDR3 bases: TGCAGCGTTGAACCACTAGCGGGAGGGCCCGGTCCTAATGAGCAGTTCTTC.

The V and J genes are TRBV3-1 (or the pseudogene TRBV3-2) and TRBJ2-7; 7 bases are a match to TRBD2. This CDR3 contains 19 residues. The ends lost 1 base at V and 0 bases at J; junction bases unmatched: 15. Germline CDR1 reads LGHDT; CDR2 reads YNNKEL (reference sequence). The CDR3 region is CASSQARVTGGPNSYEQYF. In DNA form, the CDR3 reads TGTGCCAGCAGCCAAGCCAGGGTGACGGGAGGACCTAACTCCTACGAGCAGTACTTC.

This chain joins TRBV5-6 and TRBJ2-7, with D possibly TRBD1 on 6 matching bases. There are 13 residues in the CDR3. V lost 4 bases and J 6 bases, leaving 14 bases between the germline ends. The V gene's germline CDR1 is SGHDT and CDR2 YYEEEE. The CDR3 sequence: CASSTGTAVEQYF. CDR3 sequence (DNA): TGTGCCAGCAGCACAGGGACGGCCGTCGAGCAGTACTTC.

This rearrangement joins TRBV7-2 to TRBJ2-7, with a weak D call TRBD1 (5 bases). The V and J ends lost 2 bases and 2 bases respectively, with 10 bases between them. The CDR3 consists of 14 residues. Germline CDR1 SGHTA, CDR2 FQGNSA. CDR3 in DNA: TGTGCCAGCAGCTTAAGTCAGGGCCCCTACGAGCAGTACTTC. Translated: CASSLSQGPYEQYF.

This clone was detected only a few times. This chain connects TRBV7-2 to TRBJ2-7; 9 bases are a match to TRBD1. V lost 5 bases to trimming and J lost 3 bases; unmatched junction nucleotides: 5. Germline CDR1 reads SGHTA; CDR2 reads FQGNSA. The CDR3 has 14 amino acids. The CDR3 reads CASSPGTGHYEQYF. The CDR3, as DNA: TGTGCCAGCAGCCCTGGGACAGGGCACTACGAGCAGTACTTC.

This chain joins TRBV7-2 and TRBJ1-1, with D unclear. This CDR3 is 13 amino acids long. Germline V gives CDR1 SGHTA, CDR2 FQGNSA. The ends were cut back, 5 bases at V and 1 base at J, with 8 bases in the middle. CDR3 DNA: TGTGCCAGCAGCCCGGGTGGGAACACTGAAGCTTTCTTT. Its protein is CASSPGGNTEAFF. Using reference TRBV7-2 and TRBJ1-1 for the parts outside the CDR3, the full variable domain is GAGVSQSPSNKVTEKGKDVELRCDPISGHTALYWYRQSLGQGLEFLIYFQGNSAPDKSGLPSDRFSAERTGGSVSTLTIQRTQQEDSAVYLCASSPGGNTEAFFGQGTRLTVV.

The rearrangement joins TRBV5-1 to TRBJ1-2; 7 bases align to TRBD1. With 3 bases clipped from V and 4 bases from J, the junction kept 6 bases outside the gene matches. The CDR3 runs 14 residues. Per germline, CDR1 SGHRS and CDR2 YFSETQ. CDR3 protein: CASSWGTEGYGYTF. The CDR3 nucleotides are TGCGCCAGCAGCTGGGGGACAGAAGGCTATGGCTACACCTTC.

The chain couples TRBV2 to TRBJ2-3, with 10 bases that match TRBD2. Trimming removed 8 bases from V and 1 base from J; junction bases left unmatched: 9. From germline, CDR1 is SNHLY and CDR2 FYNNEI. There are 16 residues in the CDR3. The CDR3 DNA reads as TGTGCCAGCCGTGGTATAGCGGGGGGCCGCACAGATACGCAGTATTTT. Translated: CASRGIAGGRTDTQYF.

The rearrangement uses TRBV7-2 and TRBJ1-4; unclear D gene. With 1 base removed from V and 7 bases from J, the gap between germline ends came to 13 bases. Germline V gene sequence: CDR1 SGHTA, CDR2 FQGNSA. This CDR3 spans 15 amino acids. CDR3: CASSLVGQEAEKLFF. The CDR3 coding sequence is TGTGCCAGCAGCTTAGTTGGTCAGGAAGCTGAAAAACTGTTTTTT.

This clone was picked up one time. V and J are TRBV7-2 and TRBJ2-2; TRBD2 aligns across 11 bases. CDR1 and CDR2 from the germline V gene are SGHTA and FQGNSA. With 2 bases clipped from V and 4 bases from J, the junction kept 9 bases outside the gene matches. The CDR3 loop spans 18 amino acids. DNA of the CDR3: TGTGCCAGCAGCTTACTAGCGGGAGGCCAACCCTTCACCGGGGAGCTGTTTTTT. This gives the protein CASSLLAGGQPFTGELFF.

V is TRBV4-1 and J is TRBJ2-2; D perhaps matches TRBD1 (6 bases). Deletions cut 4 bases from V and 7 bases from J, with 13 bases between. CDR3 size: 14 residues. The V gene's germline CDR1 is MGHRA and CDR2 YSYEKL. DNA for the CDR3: TGCGCCAGCAGCCGGACGGAAGGGGGCGGGGAGCTGTTTTTT. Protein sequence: CASSRTEGGGELFF.

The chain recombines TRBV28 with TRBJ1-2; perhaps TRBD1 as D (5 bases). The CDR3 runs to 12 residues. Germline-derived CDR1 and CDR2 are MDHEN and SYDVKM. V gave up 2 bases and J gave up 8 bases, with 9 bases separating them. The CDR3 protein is CASSLNPGGYTF. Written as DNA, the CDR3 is TGTGCCAGCAGTTTAAACCCAGGGGGCTACACCTTC.

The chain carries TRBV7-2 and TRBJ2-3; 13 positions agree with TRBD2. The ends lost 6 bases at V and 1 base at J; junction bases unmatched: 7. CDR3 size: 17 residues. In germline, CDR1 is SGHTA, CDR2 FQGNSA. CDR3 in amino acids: CASRPTSGGAGTDTQYF. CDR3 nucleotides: TGTGCCAGCAGACCTACTAGCGGGGGGGCAGGCACAGATACGCAGTATTTT.

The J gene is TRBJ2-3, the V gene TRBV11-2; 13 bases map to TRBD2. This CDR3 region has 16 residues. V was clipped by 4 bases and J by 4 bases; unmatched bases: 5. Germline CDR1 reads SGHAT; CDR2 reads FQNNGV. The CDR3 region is CASSSLAGGRADTQYF. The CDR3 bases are TGTGCCAGCAGCTCACTAGCGGGGGGGCGTGCAGATACGCAGTATTTT.

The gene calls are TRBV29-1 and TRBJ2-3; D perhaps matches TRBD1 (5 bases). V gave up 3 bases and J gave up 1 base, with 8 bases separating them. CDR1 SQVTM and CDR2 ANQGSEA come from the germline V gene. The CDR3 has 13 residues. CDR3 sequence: CSVDRDGTDTQYF. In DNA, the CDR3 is TGCAGCGTTGACAGGGATGGCACAGATACGCAGTATTTT.

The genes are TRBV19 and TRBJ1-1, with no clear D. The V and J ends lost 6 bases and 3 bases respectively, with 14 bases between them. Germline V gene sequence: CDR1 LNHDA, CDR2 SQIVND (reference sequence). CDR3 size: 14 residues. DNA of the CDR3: TGTGCCAGTAGGGGTAGTCCGGGGTACACTGAAGCTTTCTTT. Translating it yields CASRGSPGYTEAFF. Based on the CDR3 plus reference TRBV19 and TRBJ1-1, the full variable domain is DGGITQSPKYLFRKEGQNVTLSCEQNLNHDAMYWYRQDPGQGLRLIYYSQIVNDFQKGDIAEGYSVSREKKESFPLTVTSAQKNPTAFYLCASRGSPGYTEAFFGQGTRLTVV.

CDR3 nucleotide sequence: TGCGCCAGCAGCCTAAAGAAAGGGACTAGCGGGATAGATGAGCAGTTCTTC. Translated, it gives CASSLKKGTSGIDEQFF. This chain uses TRBV4-3 with TRBJ2-1; 13 bases line up with TRBD2. The junction had 11 bases not matched to a gene; V was cut back by 4 bases and J by 8 bases. This CDR3 contains 17 residues. Germline V CDR1 and CDR2: LGHNA, YSLEER.

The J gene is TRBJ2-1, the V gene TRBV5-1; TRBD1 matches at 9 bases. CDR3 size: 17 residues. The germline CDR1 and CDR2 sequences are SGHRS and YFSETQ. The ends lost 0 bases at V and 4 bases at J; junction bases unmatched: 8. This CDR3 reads CASSLAGTGRAYNEQFF. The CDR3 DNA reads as TGCGCCAGCAGCTTGGCCGGGACAGGGAGGGCGTACAATGAGCAGTTCTTC.

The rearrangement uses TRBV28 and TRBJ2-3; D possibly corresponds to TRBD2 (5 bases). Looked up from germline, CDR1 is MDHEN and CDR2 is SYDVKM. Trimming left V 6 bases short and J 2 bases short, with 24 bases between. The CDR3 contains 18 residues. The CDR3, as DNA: TGTGCCAGCAGATTAAATCTCCATACTTTTCGGGACACAGATACGCAGTATTTT. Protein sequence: CASRLNLHTFRDTDTQYF.

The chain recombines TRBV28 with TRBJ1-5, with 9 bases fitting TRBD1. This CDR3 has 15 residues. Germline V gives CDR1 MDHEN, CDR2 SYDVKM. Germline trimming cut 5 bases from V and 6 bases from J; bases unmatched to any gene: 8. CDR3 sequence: CASSPRTGAVQPQHF. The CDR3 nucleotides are TGTGCCAGCAGTCCCCGGACAGGGGCGGTTCAGCCCCAGCATTTT.

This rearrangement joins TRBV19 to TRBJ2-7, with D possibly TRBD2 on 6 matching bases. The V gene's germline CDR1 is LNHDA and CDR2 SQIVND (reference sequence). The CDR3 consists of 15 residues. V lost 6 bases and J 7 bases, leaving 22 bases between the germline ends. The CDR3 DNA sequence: TGTGCCAGTAGCGGCCCCGGGACTGGAGAGGAGGAGCAGTACTTC. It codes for CASSGPGTGEEEQYF.

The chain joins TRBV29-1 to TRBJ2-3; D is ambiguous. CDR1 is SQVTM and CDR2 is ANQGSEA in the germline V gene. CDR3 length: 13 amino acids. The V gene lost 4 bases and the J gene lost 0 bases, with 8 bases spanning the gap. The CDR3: CSVVTTSTDTQYF. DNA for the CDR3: TGCAGCGTTGTTACGACTAGCACAGATACGCAGTATTTT.

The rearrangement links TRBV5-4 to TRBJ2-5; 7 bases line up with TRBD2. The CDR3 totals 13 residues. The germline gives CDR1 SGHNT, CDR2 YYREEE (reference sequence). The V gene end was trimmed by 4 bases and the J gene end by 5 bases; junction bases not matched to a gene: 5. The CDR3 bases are TGTGCCAGCAGCCAAGTTAGCGGGGAGACCCAGTACTTC. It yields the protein CASSQVSGETQYF.